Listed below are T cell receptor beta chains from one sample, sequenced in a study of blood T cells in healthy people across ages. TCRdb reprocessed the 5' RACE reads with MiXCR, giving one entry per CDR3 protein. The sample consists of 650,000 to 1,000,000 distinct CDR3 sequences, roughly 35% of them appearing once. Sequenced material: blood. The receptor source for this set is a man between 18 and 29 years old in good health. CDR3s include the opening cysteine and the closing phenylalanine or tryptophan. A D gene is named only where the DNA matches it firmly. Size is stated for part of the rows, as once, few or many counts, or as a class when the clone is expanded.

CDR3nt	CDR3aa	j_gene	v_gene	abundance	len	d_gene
TGTGCCAGCAGCCTCGGTCGACAGGGTGTAGGCAATCAGCCCCGGCATTTT	CASSLGRQGVGNQPRHF	TRBJ1-5	TRBV7-8	once	17	TRBD1
TGTGCCAGCAGCCCGGGACAGGGGAGCTTGTCAGAGACCCAGTACTTC	CASSPGQGSLSETQYF	TRBJ2-5	TRBV7-6	NA	16	TRBD1
TGTGCCAGCAGTTCAGCAGGGAAAACTAATGAAAAACTGTTTTTT	CASSSAGKTNEKLFF	TRBJ1-4	TRBV28	NA	15	NA
TGTGCCAGTAGACTTTTAACACAGGGATGGGTGCAGTACTTC	CASRLLTQGWVQYF	TRBJ2-5	TRBV7-9	NA	14	NA
TGTGCCAGCAGTCCCCCCGTCAACAATGAGCAGTTCTTC	CASSPPVNNEQFF	TRBJ2-1	TRBV27	NA	13	NA
TGTGCCAGCAGCTTAGATCCAGCGGGGGGGCTCAATGAGCAGTACTTC	CASSLDPAGGLNEQYF	TRBJ2-7	TRBV11-2	NA	16	TRBD2
TGTGCCAGCAGGAGGGACAGGAACACTGAAGCTTTCTTT	CASRRDRNTEAFF	TRBJ1-1	TRBV12-3/TRBV12-4	few	13	TRBD1
TGTGCCAGCAGTTTATACACCGGTAATCAGCCCCAGCATTTT	CASSLYTGNQPQHF	TRBJ1-5	TRBV12-3/TRBV12-4	NA	14	NA
TGTGCCAGCAGCTTCCCTCGATCTGCCGGGACACTGAACACTGAAGCTTTCTTT	CASSFPRSAGTLNTEAFF	TRBJ1-1	TRBV11-1	NA	18	NA
TGCAGCGGAGGGATCCCTAATGAAAAACTGTTTTTT	CSGGIPNEKLFF	TRBJ1-4	TRBV29-1	NA	12	NA
TGTGCCATCTTCGGGGGGACCCAATCAGATACGCAGTATTTT	CAIFGGTQSDTQYF	TRBJ2-3	TRBV10-3	NA	14	TRBD2
TGTGCCACCAGCAAAGATACCGGGGAGCTGTTTTTT	CATSKDTGELFF	TRBJ2-2	TRBV15	few	12	NA
TGTGCCAGCAGTTTAAAATCAGGGATCACTGAAGCTTTCTTT	CASSLKSGITEAFF	TRBJ1-1	TRBV28	few	14	NA
TGTGCCAGCAGCATAGCGGGGGGGCTTTACGAGCAGTACTTC	CASSIAGGLYEQYF	TRBJ2-7	TRBV7-2	NA	14	TRBD2
TGTGCCAGCAGCCAAGAACGACAGAATCAGCCCCAGCATTTT	CASSQERQNQPQHF	TRBJ1-5	TRBV4-2	NA	14	NA
TGCAGTGCTAGAGTTCGACTAGCGGGGGGGCCCAATGAGCAGTTCTTC	CSARVRLAGGPNEQFF	TRBJ2-1	TRBV20-1	many	16	TRBD2
TGTGCCATCAGTGAGAGCCCCCCCCAAGAGACCCAGTACTTC	CAISESPPQETQYF	TRBJ2-5	TRBV10-3	few	14	NA
TGCAGTGCAAATACCGGGACAGGGGATTACGAGCAGTACTTC	CSANTGTGDYEQYF	TRBJ2-7	TRBV20-1	few	14	TRBD1
TGTGCCACCCAAGGGGGGCAGACCCAGTACTTC	CATQGGQTQYF	TRBJ2-5	TRBV10-3	few	11	NA
TGTGCCAGCAGCTACGGACAGGACCAGCATTTT	CASSYGQDQHF	TRBJ1-5	TRBV7-9	NA	11	TRBD1
TGTGCCAGCAGCCCTCCTGTCCGGGACACAACTTCAGAGACCCAGTACTTC	CASSPPVRDTTSETQYF	TRBJ2-5	TRBV7-9	NA	17	NA
TGTGCCAGCAGCCAATCTACAGGGTTTACCTACGAGCAGTACTTC	CASSQSTGFTYEQYF	TRBJ2-7	TRBV3-1	few	15	NA
TGTGCCAGCACTTACCGAAGCACAGATACGCAGTATTTT	CASTYRSTDTQYF	TRBJ2-3	TRBV11-2	few	13	NA
TGTGCCAGCAGGGGGACGGAATACTCTGGGGCCAACGTCCTGACTTTC	CASRGTEYSGANVLTF	TRBJ2-6	TRBV9	few	16	NA
TGCGCCAGCAGCTCAGCCGGGACAGGGGGTGGCTACACCTTC	CASSSAGTGGGYTF	TRBJ1-2	TRBV5-1	many	14	TRBD1
TGTGCCAGCAGCTTGGGACCCCAGGGGACCAACTATGGCTACACCTTC	CASSLGPQGTNYGYTF	TRBJ1-2	TRBV5-6	few	16	NA
TGCAGTGCTTGGGGGACGGTGAGCTCCTACAATGAGCAGTACTTC	CSAWGTVSSYNEQYF	TRBJ2-7	TRBV20-1	NA	15	NA
TGTGCCAGCAGCGCTCAGGACGGTCCACACAATGAGCAGTTCTTC	CASSAQDGPHNEQFF	TRBJ2-1	TRBV9	few	15	NA
TGTGCCAGCAGCTTACAGGGGAATGAAGCTTTCTTT	CASSLQGNEAFF	TRBJ1-1	TRBV7-9	few	12	NA
TGTGCCAGCACCCCTAGCGGGGAGACGACTTACAATGAGCAGTACTTC	CASTPSGETTYNEQYF	TRBJ2-5	TRBV4-2	NA	16	TRBD2
TGCAGTGCCCCCACGGGGCGGGGGATCACCGGGGAGCTGTTTTTT	CSAPTGRGITGELFF	TRBJ2-2	TRBV20-1	few	15	TRBD2
TGTGCCAGCAGCCGAGACAGTCACAATTCACCCCCCCACTTT	CASSRDSHNSPPHF	TRBJ1-6	TRBV7-8	NA	14	NA
TGTGCCAGCAGCCTCAATCTGGGGACTCCAGGCGCTGAAGCTTTCTTT	CASSLNLGTPGAEAFF	TRBJ1-1	TRBV12-3/TRBV12-4	few	16	NA
TGTGCCTGGAGTGGGCGTGAGGGTGGCTACACCTTC	CAWSGREGGYTF	TRBJ1-2	TRBV30	once	12	NA
TGTGCCAGCTCACCGGTGGAGGGGGCAGAGTCACCCCTCCACTTT	CASSPVEGAESPLHF	TRBJ1-6	TRBV18	NA	15	TRBD1
TGTGCCATAACCCGGGACAGATACCATCTCTCCTACGAGCAGTACTTC	CAITRDRYHLSYEQYF	TRBJ2-7	TRBV10-3	many	16	TRBD1
TGCGCCAGCAGCCGAGCGGGACACGCTAACAATGAGCAGTTCTTC	CASSRAGHANNEQFF	TRBJ2-1	TRBV5-1	NA	15	NA
TGTGCCAGCAGTCCCACAGTCGGGCTTAATGAAAAACTGTTTTTT	CASSPTVGLNEKLFF	TRBJ1-4	TRBV2	few	15	NA
TGTGCCAGCAGCCTTCGTGGTAGCGGATTAACAGATACGCAGTATTTT	CASSLRGSGLTDTQYF	TRBJ2-3	TRBV7-9	once	16	NA